These 23 T cell receptor beta chains originate from one sample sequenced in a study of HIV-infected patients and healthy controls. TCRdb fed the 5' RACE reads into MiXCR, producing one record per CDR3 protein. Of 15,000 to 20,000 distinct CDR3 sequences detected, roughly 17% appear once; the ten largest clones hold 24%. The specimen sequenced was CD8+ T cells from blood. The receptors originated from a human donor in good health.

This clonotype has ten or more counts. The chain carries TRBV4-3 and TRBJ2-1, with a possible D match to TRBD1 (5 bases). The germline CDR1 and CDR2 sequences are LGHNA and YSLEER. Trimming pared 2 bases from V and 5 bases from J, leaving 22 bases between. The CDR3 sequence is 18 residues long. CDR3 nucleotides: TGCGCCAGCAGCCAATCCGCCGCCAGGGTGTTTGGGGACAATGAGCAGTTCTTC. Translation gives CASSQSAARVFGDNEQFF.

The table lists this clonotype with a few counts. The genes are TRBV27 and TRBJ1-2, with a possible D match to TRBD1 (5 bases). This CDR3 is built from 15 residues. The V end lost 2 bases, the J end lost 4 bases, and 14 bases lay between the germline ends. Germline V gene sequence: CDR1 MNHEY, CDR2 SMNVEV (reference sequence). CDR3 nucleotide sequence: TGTGCCAGCAGTTTAGTCGGGGGATCAGTCTATGGCTACACCTTC. Translation: CASSLVGGSVYGYTF.

This clonotype showed up many times. The DNA is left out, because the CDR3 cannot be placed on it with certainty; the CDR3 is given as TCRdb lists it. The CDR3 spells CASSPFGEGEGGYTF. V and J are TRBV4-3 and TRBJ1-2; TRBD1, the D gene given by the table, was not confirmed from the DNA. A total of 15 residues make up the CDR3, ends included. Germline V gene data show CDR1 as LGHNA and CDR2 as YSLEER.

The table lists this clonotype with a few counts. This chain connects TRBV13 to TRBJ1-3; D is ambiguous. Germline CDR1 reads PRHDT; CDR2 reads FYEKMQ (reference sequence). V lost 2 bases, J lost 0 bases, and 8 bases lay in between. The CDR3 spans 15 residues. The CDR3 DNA is TGTGCCAGCAGCTTATCCTCTGGCTCTGGAAACACCATATATTTT. Translating gives CASSLSSGSGNTIYF.

This clonotype was seen many times. The CDR3 reads CASSQEPGQGIQPQHF. DNA of the CDR3: TGTGCCAGCAGCCAGGAGCCTGGACAGGGTATCCAGCCCCAGCATTTT. The chain uses TRBV4-2 and TRBJ1-5, with TRBD1 matching 8 bases. The germline CDR1 and CDR2 sequences are LGHNA and YNFKEQ. The CDR3 runs to 16 residues. The ends lost 3 bases at V and 7 bases at J; junction bases unmatched: 11.

This clonotype turned up a few times. This chain uses TRBV19 with TRBJ2-1; 13 bases match TRBD2. Germline V gives CDR1 LNHDA, CDR2 SQIVND (reference sequence). There are 15 residues in the CDR3. Germline trimming cut 5 bases from V and 7 bases from J; bases unmatched to any gene: 5. The chain's CDR3 is CASSVGLAGENEQFF. CDR3 DNA: TGTGCCAGTAGTGTAGGACTAGCGGGAGAAAATGAGCAGTTCTTC.

A remark on this clonotype: A much larger clone lies one base from this, so it may be a read error. The CDR3 end shows no conserved phenylalanine or tryptophan, and so a read error is likely. This chain connects TRBV20-1 to TRBJ2-7, with 11 bases that match TRBD2. J was trimmed by 5 bases and V by 4 bases; bases with no gene match: 4. The germline V gene encodes CDR1 DFQATT and CDR2 SNEGSKA (reference sequence). CDR3 size: 13 residues. In nucleotides, the CDR3 is TGCAGTGCTACCCCGACTAGCGGGGACGAGCAGTACTAC. Translation: CSATPTSGDEQYY.

This clonotype was observed at least ten times. The chain uses TRBV10-3 and TRBJ2-1, with TRBD2 identical over 10 bases. Germline V gives CDR1 ENHRY, CDR2 SYGVKD. The V and J ends lost 6 bases and 4 bases, in that order; junction bases with no gene match: 3. CDR3 length: 14 residues. The CDR3 spells CAISGLAEYNEQFF. The CDR3 DNA reads as TGTGCCATCAGCGGACTAGCGGAGTACAATGAGCAGTTCTTC.

This clonotype was seen repeatedly, ten times or more. The rearrangement links TRBV12-3 or TRBV12-4 to TRBJ1-2; TRBD1 matches at 7 bases. Trimming cost V 6 bases and J 4 bases; bases outside gene matches: 11. This CDR3 spans 15 amino acids. The CDR3 region has the DNA TGTGCCAGCAGGAAACAGGGGCGTGAAGTCTATGGCTACACCTTC. Amino acids: CASRKQGREVYGYTF.

This clonotype was seen a handful of times. The chain is built from TRBV14 and TRBJ1-1; no reliable D call. The CDR3 is 14 residues long. The germline V and J ends were trimmed by 4 bases and 2 bases, with 11 bases remaining between them. Germline V gives CDR1 SGHDN, CDR2 FVKESK. The CDR3 reads CASSPWAGNTEAFF. CDR3 bases: TGTGCCAGCAGCCCCTGGGCAGGTAACACTGAAGCTTTCTTT.

This clonotype was picked up many times. CDR3 region: CASSQGLSSTDTQYF. In DNA, the CDR3 is TGTGCCAGCAGCCAAGGGCTCTCTAGCACAGATACGCAGTATTTT. The chain carries TRBV14 and TRBJ2-3; D is uncertain. The V gene's germline CDR1 is SGHDN and CDR2 FVKESK. The V end was cut by 1 base, the J end by 0 bases, with 8 bases between. The CDR3 sequence is 15 residues long. The variable domain in full, completed from reference TRBV14 and TRBJ2-3, reads EAGVTQFPSHSVIEKGQTVTLRCDPISGHDNLYWYRRVMGKEIKFLLHFVKESKQDESGMPNNRFLAERTGGTYSTLKVQPAELEDSGVYFCASSQGLSSTDTQYFGPGTRLTVL.

The V and J genes are TRBV27 and TRBJ1-2; D is possibly TRBD1 (6 bases). The ends were cut back, 2 bases at V and 10 bases at J, with 11 bases in the middle. The CDR3 sequence is 12 residues long. Germline values: CDR1 MNHEY, CDR2 SMNVEV (reference sequence). The CDR3 bases are TGTGCCAGCAGTTTAGGGGGACACGTCTACACCTTC. This gives the protein CASSLGGHVYTF.

V and J are TRBV30 and TRBJ2-3; 7 bases are shared with TRBD2. Germline assignment: CDR1 GTSNPN and CDR2 SVGIG (reference sequence). The CDR3 runs to 14 residues. V gave up 0 bases and J gave up 2 bases; unmatched junction bases: 2. Here the CDR3 DNA reads TGTGCCTGGAGTGTGGGGACTAACACAGATACGCAGTATTTT. Translated, it gives CAWSVGTNTDTQYF.

This clonotype has ten or more counts. This rearrangement joins TRBV4-2 to TRBJ2-3, with 13 nucleotides matching TRBD2. The CDR3 runs 16 residues. CDR1 is LGHNA and CDR2 is YNFKEQ in the germline V gene. Germline trimming cut 2 bases from V and 6 bases from J; bases unmatched to any gene: 5. The CDR3 region is CASSQILAGGPDTQYF. In DNA form, the CDR3 reads TGTGCCAGCAGCCAAATACTAGCGGGGGGGCCGGATACGCAGTATTTT.

The chain couples TRBV6-2 or TRBV6-3 to TRBJ2-6, with 10 bases identical to TRBD1. Germline CDR1 reads MNHEY; CDR2 reads SVGEGT. The CDR3 has 16 amino acids. Germline trimming cut 8 bases from V and 0 bases from J; bases unmatched to any gene: 4. The CDR3 DNA is TGTGCCAGCGCAGGACAGGGGGTCTCTGGGGCCAACGTCCTGACTTTC. This codes for CASAGQGVSGANVLTF.

This clonotype was seen repeatedly, ten times or more. This sequence joins TRBV20-1 and TRBJ2-7; D possibly matches TRBD1 or TRBD2 (5 bases each). Germline values: CDR1 DFQATT, CDR2 SNEGSKA (reference sequence). The CDR3 runs to 12 residues. The V and J ends lost 6 bases and 2 bases respectively, with 11 bases between them. CDR3: CSAGARTYEQYF. The CDR3 bases are TGCAGTGCCGGGGCTCGGACCTACGAGCAGTACTTC.

The rearrangement links TRBV5-6 to TRBJ2-3; D may be TRBD1 (5 bases). CDR1 and CDR2 (germline): SGHDT, YYEEEE. V shed 4 bases and J shed 4 bases, with 10 bases lying between them. The CDR3 extends over 13 amino acids. DNA for the CDR3: TGTGCCAGCAGCCACGACAGTCCAGATACGCAGTATTTT. This codes for CASSHDSPDTQYF. The full variable domain, in which reference TRBV5-6 and TRBJ2-3 provide the parts outside the CDR3, is DAGVTQSPTHLIKTRGQQVTLRCSPKSGHDTVSWYQQALGQGPQFIFQYYEEEERQRGNFPDRFSGHQFPNYSSELNVNALLLGDSALYLCASSHDSPDTQYFGPGTRLTVL.

This clonotype was counted only a few times. This chain connects TRBV20-1 to TRBJ1-1; 7 bases map to TRBD1. Germline-derived CDR1 and CDR2 are DFQATT and SNEGSKA (reference sequence). The CDR3 covers 14 residues. Trimming took 4 bases from V and 1 from J; bases not matched to a gene: 6. CDR3 protein: CSAIDREGNTEAFF. Here the CDR3 DNA reads TGCAGTGCTATAGACAGGGAGGGGAACACTGAAGCTTTCTTT.

This clonotype was seen a single time. The V and J genes are TRBV7-8 and TRBJ2-5; 7 bases map to TRBD2. The CDR3 consists of 18 residues. The germline V gene encodes CDR1 SGHVS and CDR2 FQNEAQ. J lost 5 bases, V lost 0 bases, and 15 bases had no gene match. The CDR3 DNA reads TGTGCCAGCAGCTTAGCAAATCGGGAGGCTTTCGGCGGGGAGACCCAGTACTTC. It specifies CASSLANREAFGGETQYF.

The chain recombines TRBV12-3 or TRBV12-4 with TRBJ2-3; D remains unclear. V gave up 2 bases and J gave up 6 bases, with 12 bases separating them. This CDR3 is built from 14 residues. The CDR3 sequence: CASSLRALSDTQYF. CDR3 DNA sequence: TGTGCCAGCAGTTTAAGGGCGTTGAGTGATACGCAGTATTTT.

This clonotype was seen repeatedly, ten times or more. CDR3 nucleotides: TGCAGTGCTAGACGGGTCCTAGCGGGAGTAAGCAATGAGCAGTTCTTC. This sequence encodes CSARRVLAGVSNEQFF. This chain links TRBV20-1 with TRBJ2-1; 10 nucleotides align to TRBD2. The V and J ends lost 2 bases and 6 bases, in that order; junction bases with no gene match: 10. The germline V gene encodes CDR1 DFQATT and CDR2 SNEGSKA (reference sequence). The CDR3 consists of 16 residues.

This clonotype has just a few counts. V gene TRBV18 combines with J gene TRBJ1-2; tentatively, D is TRBD1 (5 bases). Germline loops: CDR1 KGHSH, CDR2 LQKENI. V was clipped by 6 bases and J by 7 bases, with 15 bases between them. This CDR3 is built from 13 residues. The CDR3 region has the DNA TGTGCCAGCTCCGACGGGGGGAGCGGTGGCTACACCTTC. Amino acids: CASSDGGSGGYTF.

This clonotype came up many times. V and J are TRBV7-3 and TRBJ2-7, with 8 bases fitting TRBD2. The V gene end was trimmed by 5 bases and the J gene end by 6 bases; junction bases not matched to a gene: 6. CDR1 is SGHTA, CDR2 FQGTGA, per germline. The CDR3 covers 13 residues. DNA for the CDR3: TGTGCCAGCAGCACGGGGACTAGTACCGAGCAGTACTTC. Translating gives CASSTGTSTEQYF.